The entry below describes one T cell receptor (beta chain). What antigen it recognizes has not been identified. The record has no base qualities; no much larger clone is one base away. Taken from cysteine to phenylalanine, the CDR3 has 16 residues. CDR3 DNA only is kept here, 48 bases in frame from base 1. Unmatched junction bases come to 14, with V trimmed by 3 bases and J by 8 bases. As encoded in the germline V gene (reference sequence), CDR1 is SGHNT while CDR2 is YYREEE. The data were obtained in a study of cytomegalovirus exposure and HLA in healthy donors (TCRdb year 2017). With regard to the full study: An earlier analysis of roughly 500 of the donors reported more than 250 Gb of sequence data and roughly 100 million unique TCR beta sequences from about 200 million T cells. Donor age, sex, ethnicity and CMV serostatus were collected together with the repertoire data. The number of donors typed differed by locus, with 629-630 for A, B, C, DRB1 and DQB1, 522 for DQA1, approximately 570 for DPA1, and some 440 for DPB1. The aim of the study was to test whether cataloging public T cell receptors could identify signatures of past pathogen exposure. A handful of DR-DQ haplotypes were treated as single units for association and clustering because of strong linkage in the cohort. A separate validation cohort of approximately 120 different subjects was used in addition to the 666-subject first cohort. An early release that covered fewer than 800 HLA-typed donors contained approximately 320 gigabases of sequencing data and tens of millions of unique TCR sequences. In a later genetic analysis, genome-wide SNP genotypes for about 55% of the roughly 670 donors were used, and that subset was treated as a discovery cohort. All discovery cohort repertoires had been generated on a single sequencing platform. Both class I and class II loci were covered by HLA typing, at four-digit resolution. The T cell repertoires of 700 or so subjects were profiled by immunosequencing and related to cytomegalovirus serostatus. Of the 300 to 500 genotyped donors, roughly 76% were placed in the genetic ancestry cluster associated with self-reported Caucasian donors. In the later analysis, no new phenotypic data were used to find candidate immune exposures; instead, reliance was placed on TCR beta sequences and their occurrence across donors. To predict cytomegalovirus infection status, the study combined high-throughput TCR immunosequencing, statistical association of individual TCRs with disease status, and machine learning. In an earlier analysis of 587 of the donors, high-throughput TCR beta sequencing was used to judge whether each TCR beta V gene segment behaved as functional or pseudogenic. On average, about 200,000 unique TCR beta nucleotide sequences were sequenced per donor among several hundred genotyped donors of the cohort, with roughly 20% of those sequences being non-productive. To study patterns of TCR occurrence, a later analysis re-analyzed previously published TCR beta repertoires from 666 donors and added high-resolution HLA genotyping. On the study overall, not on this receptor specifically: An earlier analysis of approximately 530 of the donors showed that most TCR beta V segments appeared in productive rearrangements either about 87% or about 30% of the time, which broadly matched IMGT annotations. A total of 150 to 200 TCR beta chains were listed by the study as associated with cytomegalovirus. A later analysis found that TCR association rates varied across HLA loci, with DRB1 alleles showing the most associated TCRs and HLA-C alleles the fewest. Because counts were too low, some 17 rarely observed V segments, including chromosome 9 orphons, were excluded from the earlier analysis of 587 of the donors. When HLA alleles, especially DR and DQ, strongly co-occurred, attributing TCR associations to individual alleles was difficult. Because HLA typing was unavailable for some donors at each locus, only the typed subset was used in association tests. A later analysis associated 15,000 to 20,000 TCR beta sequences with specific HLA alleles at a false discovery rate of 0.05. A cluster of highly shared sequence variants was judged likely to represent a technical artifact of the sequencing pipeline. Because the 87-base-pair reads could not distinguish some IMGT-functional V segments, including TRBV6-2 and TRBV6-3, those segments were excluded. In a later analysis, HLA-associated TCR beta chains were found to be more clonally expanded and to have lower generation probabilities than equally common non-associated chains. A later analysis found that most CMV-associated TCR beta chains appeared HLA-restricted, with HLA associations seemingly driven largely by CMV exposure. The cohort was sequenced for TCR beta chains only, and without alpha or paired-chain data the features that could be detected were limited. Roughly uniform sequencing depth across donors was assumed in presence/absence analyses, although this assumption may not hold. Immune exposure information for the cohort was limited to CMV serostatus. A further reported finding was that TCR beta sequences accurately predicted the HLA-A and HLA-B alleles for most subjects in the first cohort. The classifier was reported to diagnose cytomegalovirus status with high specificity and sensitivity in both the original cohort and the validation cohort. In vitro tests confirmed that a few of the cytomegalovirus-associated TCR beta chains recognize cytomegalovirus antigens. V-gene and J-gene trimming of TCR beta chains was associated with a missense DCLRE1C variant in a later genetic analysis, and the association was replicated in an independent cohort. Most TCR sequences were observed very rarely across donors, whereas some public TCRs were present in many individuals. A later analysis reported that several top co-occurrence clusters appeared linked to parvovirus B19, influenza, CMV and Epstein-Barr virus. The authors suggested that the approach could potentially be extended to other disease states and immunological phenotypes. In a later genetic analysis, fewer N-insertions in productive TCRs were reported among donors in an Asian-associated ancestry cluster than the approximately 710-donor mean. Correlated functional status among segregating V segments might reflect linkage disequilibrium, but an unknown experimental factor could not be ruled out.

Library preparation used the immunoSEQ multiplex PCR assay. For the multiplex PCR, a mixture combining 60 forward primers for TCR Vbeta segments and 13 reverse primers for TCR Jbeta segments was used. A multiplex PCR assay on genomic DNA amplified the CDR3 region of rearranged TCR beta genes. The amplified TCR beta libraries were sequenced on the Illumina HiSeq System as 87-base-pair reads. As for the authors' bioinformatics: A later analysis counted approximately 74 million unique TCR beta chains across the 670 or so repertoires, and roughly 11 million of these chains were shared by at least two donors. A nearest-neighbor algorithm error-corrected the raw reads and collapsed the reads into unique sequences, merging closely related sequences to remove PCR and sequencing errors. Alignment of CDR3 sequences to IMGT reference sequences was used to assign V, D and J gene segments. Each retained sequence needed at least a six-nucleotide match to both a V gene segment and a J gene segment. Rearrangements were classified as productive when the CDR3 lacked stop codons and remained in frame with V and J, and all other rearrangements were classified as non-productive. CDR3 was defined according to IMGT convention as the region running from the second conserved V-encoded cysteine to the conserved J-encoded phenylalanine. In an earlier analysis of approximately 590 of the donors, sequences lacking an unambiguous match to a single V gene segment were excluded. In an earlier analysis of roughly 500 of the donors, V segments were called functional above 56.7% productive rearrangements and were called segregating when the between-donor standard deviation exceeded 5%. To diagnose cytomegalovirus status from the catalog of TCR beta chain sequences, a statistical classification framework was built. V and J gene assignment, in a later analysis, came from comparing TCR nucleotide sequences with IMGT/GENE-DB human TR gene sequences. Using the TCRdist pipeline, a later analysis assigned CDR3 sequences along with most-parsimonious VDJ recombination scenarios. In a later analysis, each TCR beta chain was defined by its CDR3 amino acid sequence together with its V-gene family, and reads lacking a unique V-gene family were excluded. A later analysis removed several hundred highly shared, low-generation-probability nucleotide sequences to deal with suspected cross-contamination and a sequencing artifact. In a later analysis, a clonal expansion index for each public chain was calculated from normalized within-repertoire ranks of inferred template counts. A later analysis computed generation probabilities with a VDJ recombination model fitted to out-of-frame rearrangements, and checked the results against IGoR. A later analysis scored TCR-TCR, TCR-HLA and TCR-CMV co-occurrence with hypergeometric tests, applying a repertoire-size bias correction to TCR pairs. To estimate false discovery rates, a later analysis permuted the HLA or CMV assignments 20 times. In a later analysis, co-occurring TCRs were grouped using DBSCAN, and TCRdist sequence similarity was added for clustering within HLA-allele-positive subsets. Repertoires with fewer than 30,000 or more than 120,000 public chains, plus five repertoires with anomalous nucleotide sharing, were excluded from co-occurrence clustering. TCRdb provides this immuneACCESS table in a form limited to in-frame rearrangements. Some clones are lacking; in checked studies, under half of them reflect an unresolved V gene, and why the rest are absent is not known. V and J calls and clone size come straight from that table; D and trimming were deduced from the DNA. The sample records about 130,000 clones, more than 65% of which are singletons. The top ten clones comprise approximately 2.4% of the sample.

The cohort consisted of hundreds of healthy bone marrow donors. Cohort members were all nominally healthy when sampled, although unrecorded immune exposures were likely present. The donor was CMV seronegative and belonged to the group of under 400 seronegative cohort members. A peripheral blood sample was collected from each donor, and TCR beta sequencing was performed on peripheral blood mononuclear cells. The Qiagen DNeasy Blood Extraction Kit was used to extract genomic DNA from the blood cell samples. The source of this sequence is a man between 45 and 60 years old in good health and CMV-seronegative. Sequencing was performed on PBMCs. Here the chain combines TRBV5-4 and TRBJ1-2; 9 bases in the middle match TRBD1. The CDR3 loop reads CASSSATTGGAEGYTF. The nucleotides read TGTGCCAGCAGCTCTGCTACAACAGGGGGCGCAGAAGGCTACACCTTC.